These 24 T cell receptor beta chains were sequenced from one sample in a study of PD-1 blockade in classical Hodgkin lymphoma. Only in-frame clones appear in the TCRdb table, and some are missing; sequencing was by immunoSEQ multiplex PCR. Of about 41,000 clones listed, roughly 80% were seen once; the top ten hold about a fifth. Following autologous stem cell transplantation, relapse occurred in every patient, and exposure to brentuximab vedotin varied. This specimen was peripheral blood mononuclear cells (PBMCs), taken at baseline. The receptors here all came from a human donor with classical Hodgkin lymphoma.

The chain combines TRBV9 with TRBJ1-3; a possible D gene is TRBD1 (5 bases). V was shortened by 4 bases and J by 4 bases, with 15 bases between the two germline ends. The germline gives CDR1 SGDLS, CDR2 YYNGEE. This CDR3 is built from 15 residues. CDR3 nucleotide sequence: TGTGCCAGCAGCCGCTGGGGGGAATCAGGAAACACCATATATTTT. Translation gives CASSRWGESGNTIYF.

This chain connects TRBV11-3 to TRBJ2-2; D is uncertain. Deletions cut 0 bases from V and 7 bases from J, with 9 bases between. This CDR3 has 14 amino acids. Germline V gene sequence: CDR1 SGHNT, CDR2 YENEEA. Written as DNA, the CDR3 is TGTGCCAGCAGCTTAGATGAGCCCGGCGGGGAGCTGTTTTTT. The encoded protein is CASSLDEPGGELFF.

This clone is classed as large. CDR3 DNA sequence: TGTGCCAGCAGATTTTATTCGGACGGTACCACAGATACGCAGTATTTT. Translated, it gives CASRFYSDGTTDTQYF. This chain links TRBV27 with TRBJ2-3; no definite D call. V lost 6 bases and J lost 2, with 18 bases in between. Germline-derived CDR1 and CDR2 are MNHEY and SMNVEV (reference sequence). This CDR3 is built from 16 residues.

This chain joins TRBV2 and TRBJ1-1; D remains unclear. V was pared by 7 bases and J by 2 bases, with 5 bases between. CDR3 size: 11 residues. Germline CDR1 reads SNHLY; CDR2 reads FYNNEI. CDR3: CASTLNTEAFF. In DNA, the CDR3 is TGTGCCAGCACCTTAAACACTGAAGCTTTCTTT.

The rearrangement links TRBV28 to TRBJ2-3; tentative D call: TRBD2 (5 bases). The germline V gene encodes CDR1 MDHEN and CDR2 SYDVKM. V was clipped by 7 bases and J by 2 bases, with 22 bases between them. The CDR3 contains 17 residues. CDR3 sequence (DNA): TGTGCCAGCAAAGGAGGAAGACGTCACTATCTCACAGATACGCAGTATTTT. Its protein is CASKGGRRHYLTDTQYF.

The gene calls are TRBV27 and TRBJ1-4; maybe TRBD1 (5 bases). CDR1 and CDR2 (germline): MNHEY, SMNVEV (reference sequence). V was trimmed by 5 bases and J by 2 bases, leaving 9 bases between them. The CDR3 is made up of 14 amino acids. CDR3 nucleotides: TGTGCCAGCAGTCCCAGGGTGACTAATGAAAAACTGTTTTTT. This translates into CASSPRVTNEKLFF.

The chain has TRBV6-1 and TRBJ1-5, with D possibly TRBD1 on 5 matching bases. There are 14 residues in the CDR3. Germline CDR1 and CDR2: MNHNS and SASEGT. The V end was cut by 8 bases, the J end by 3 bases, with 14 bases between. The CDR3 DNA sequence: TGTGCCAGCCTCCCTCGGGGGGACAATCAGCCCCAGCATTTT. Amino acid sequence: CASLPRGDNQPQHF.

The chain has TRBV4-3 and TRBJ1-6, with D hard to call. V lost 0 bases, J lost 10 bases, and 13 bases lay in between. In germline, CDR1 is LGHNA, CDR2 YSLEER. CDR3 length: 15 amino acids. CDR3 nucleotides: TGCGCCAGCAGCCAAGATCTTCCCCCTGGATCACCCCTCCACTTT. Its protein product is CASSQDLPPGSPLHF.

In regard to this clone: Other DNA sequences in this sample translate to the same CDR3. The chain uses TRBV9 and TRBJ2-3, with 7 bases fitting TRBD2. The trim removed 5 bases at V and 0 bases at J, leaving 12 bases unmatched. The CDR3 is 17 residues long. Germline V gene lookup returns CDR1 SGDLS and CDR2 YYNGEE. The CDR3 spells CASRAEASGLSTDTQYF. In DNA, the CDR3 is TGTGCCAGCAGGGCCGAGGCTAGCGGACTTAGCACAGATACGCAGTATTTT.

This clone was found a few times. At one end the junction does not follow the germline gene, possibly because of a read error. The chain is built from TRBV7-2 and TRBJ1-5; TRBD1 aligns across 9 bases. The CDR3 loop spans 14 amino acids. Germline V lookup: CDR1 SGHTA, CDR2 FQGNSA. The CDR3 reads CASSTRTGDQPQHF. In DNA form, the CDR3 reads TGTGCCAGCAGCACAAGGACAGGGGATCAACCCCAGCATTTT.

This clone was seen only a few times. The J gene is TRBJ2-1, the V gene TRBV6-5; 7 bases align to TRBD2. The V and J ends lost 2 bases and 8 bases, in that order; junction bases with no gene match: 0. Looked up from germline, CDR1 is MNHEY and CDR2 is SVGAGI. The CDR3 length is 12 residues. Here the CDR3 reads CASSYGGDEQFF. CDR3 nucleotides: TGTGCCAGCAGTTACGGGGGGGATGAGCAGTTCTTC.

This clone was detected a few times. This chain connects TRBV7-8 to TRBJ1-1, with 7 positions matching TRBD1. Germline assignment: CDR1 SGHVS and CDR2 FQNEAQ. V shed 5 bases and J 0 bases; nucleotides not matched to a gene: 9. The CDR3 contains 16 residues. The CDR3 bases are TGTGCCAGCAGCATAGGGACCGGGACAGTGAACACTGAAGCTTTCTTT. Its protein is CASSIGTGTVNTEAFF.

There are a few counts of this clone. The genes are TRBV18 and TRBJ1-3, with unresolved D. V shed 0 bases and J shed 2 bases, with 11 bases lying between them. Looked up from germline, CDR1 is KGHSH and CDR2 is LQKENI. This CDR3 contains 16 residues. CDR3 sequence reads: CASSPPATLTGNTIYF. For the CDR3, the DNA is TGTGCCAGCTCACCACCGGCGACACTCACTGGAAACACCATATATTTT.

V usage is TRBV27 and J usage is TRBJ1-5; D ambiguous. Between the trimmed V and J ends, which lost 2 bases and 4 bases, there was a span of 6 bases. The CDR3 has 13 amino acids. Germline lookup yields CDR1 MNHEY and CDR2 SMNVEV (reference sequence). Here the CDR3 DNA reads TGTGCCAGCAGTTTAGGGCTAAATCAGCCCCAGCATTTT. It is translated as CASSLGLNQPQHF.

V and J are TRBV5-1 and TRBJ1-1; D unclear. The germline CDR1 and CDR2 sequences are SGHRS and YFSETQ. The length of the CDR3 is 13 residues. The V and J ends lost 2 bases and 3 bases respectively, with 8 bases between them. The CDR3 nucleotides read TGCGCCAGCAGCTTAGGGAGCCACACTGAAGCTTTCTTT. It specifies CASSLGSHTEAFF.

This rearrangement joins TRBV7-6 to TRBJ1-5; 10 bases fit TRBD1. The CDR3 loop spans 15 amino acids. The V segment lost 4 bases and the J segment 1 base; nucleotides outside the gene matches: 1. CDR1 and CDR2 from the germline V gene are SGHVS and FNYEAQ. CDR3 DNA: TGTGCCAGCAGCTCGGGACAGGGGAGCAATCAGCCCCAGCATTTT. Its protein product is CASSSGQGSNQPQHF. Filled out from reference TRBV7-6 and TRBJ1-5, the complete variable domain reads GAGVSQSPRYKVTKRGQDVALRCDPISGHVSLYWYRQALGQGPEFLTYFNYEAQQDKSGLPNDRFSAERPEGSISTLTIQRTEQRDSAMYRCASSSGQGSNQPQHFGDGTRLSIL.

The V call is TRBV6-5, the J call TRBJ1-2; 9 nucleotides line up with TRBD1. This CDR3 has 14 residues. CDR1 MNHEY and CDR2 SVGAGI come from the germline V gene. Losses at the gene ends were 3 bases for V and 8 bases for J; bases not matched to a gene: 7. In DNA form, the CDR3 reads TGTGCCAGCAGTTATGGACAGGGGATTTTCGGCTACACCTTC. Translation gives CASSYGQGIFGYTF.

The V and J genes are TRBV11-2 and TRBJ2-7; a possible D gene is TRBD2 (7 bases). The ends were cut back, 4 bases at V and 3 bases at J, with 28 bases in the middle. Germline CDR1 and CDR2: SGHAT and FQNNGV. This CDR3 comprises 19 residues. Written as DNA, the CDR3 is TGTGCCAGCAGCTCCCGGTGGGGGGGACCGGCAGGGGACCTCTACGAGCAGTACTTC. Residues: CASSSRWGGPAGDLYEQYF.

The chain combines TRBV2 with TRBJ2-1; D not resolved. The CDR3 spans 10 residues. The V end lost 5 bases, the J end lost 7 bases, and 3 bases lay between the germline ends. Germline V lookup: CDR1 SNHLY, CDR2 FYNNEI. CDR3: CASSRNEQFF. In nucleotides, the CDR3 is TGTGCCAGCAGTCGAAATGAGCAGTTCTTC.

The chain uses TRBV5-1 and TRBJ2-3; no clear D gene. CDR1 SGHRS and CDR2 YFSETQ come from the germline V gene. V was cut by 0 bases and J by 4 bases, with 9 bases left in between. The CDR3 loop spans 14 amino acids. CDR3 DNA: TGCGCCAGCAGCTTGGCAGTAGCACCAGATACGCAGTATTTT. This translates into CASSLAVAPDTQYF.

The genes are TRBV10-3 and TRBJ1-5; tentative D call: TRBD1 (6 bases). This CDR3 comprises 14 residues. Germline V gene lookup returns CDR1 ENHRY and CDR2 SYGVKD. V was cut by 3 bases and J by 9 bases, with 15 bases left in between. CDR3: CAISDGGDTGPQHF. In DNA, the CDR3 is TGTGCCATCAGTGACGGAGGGGACACGGGGCCCCAGCATTTT.

The chain joins TRBV19 to TRBJ2-1; 11 bases are shared with TRBD2. The germline V gene encodes CDR1 LNHDA and CDR2 SQIVND (reference sequence). The length of the CDR3 is 16 residues. The J segment lost 8 bases and the V segment lost 7 bases, leaving 13 bases of the junction unmatched. CDR3: CASTLAGTSGVYEQFF. The CDR3 DNA reads TGTGCCAGTACCCTCGCCGGGACTAGCGGAGTGTATGAGCAGTTCTTC.

The chain couples TRBV10-3 to TRBJ2-1; weak D call: TRBD2 (5 bases). Germline V gives CDR1 ENHRY, CDR2 SYGVKD. The V end was cut by 4 bases, the J end by 3 bases, with 10 bases between. The CDR3 spans 14 residues. CDR3 coding DNA: TGTGCCATCAGTGGTCTCGGGGTCTACAATGAGCAGTTCTTC. Translating it yields CAISGLGVYNEQFF.

The chain links TRBV9 to TRBJ2-7; no clear D. From germline, CDR1 is SGDLS and CDR2 YYNGEE. With 2 bases removed from V and 2 bases from J, the gap between germline ends came to 17 bases. CDR3 length: 16 amino acids. The CDR3 nucleotides are TGTGCCAGCAGCGTCTCAAAGGCAGCCTTTACCTACGAGCAGTACTTC. Its translation: CASSVSKAAFTYEQYF. The complete variable domain, with remaining parts taken from reference TRBV9 and TRBJ2-7, reads DSGVTQTPKHLITATGQRVTLRCSPRSGDLSVYWYQQSLDQGLQFLIQYYNGEERAKGNILERFSAQQFPDLHSELNLSSLELGDSALYFCASSVSKAAFTYEQYFGPGTRLTVT.